The T cell receptor (beta chain) described here comes from a study of T-cell reconstitution after alpha-beta-depleted transplantation in children. For TCRbeta, the library was prepared with unique molecular identifiers. TCRdb fed the PCR reads into MiXCR, producing one record per CDR3 protein. Of around 360,000 distinct CDR3 sequences detected, 10% appear once; the ten largest clones hold more than 2%. Losses at the gene ends were 6 bases for V and 2 bases for J; bases not matched to a gene: 5. Germline V gives CDR1 SEHNR, CDR2 FQNEAQ (reference sequence). The CDR3 runs to 15 residues. There are many counts of this clonotype.

The chain recombines TRBV7-9 with TRBJ2-1; TRBD1 matches at 9 bases. This receptor was identified in a human donor who donated a stem cell graft to a child with acute lymphoblastic leukemia. This sample comprised PBMCs from the stem cell graft donor, obtained from the stem cell graft. In DNA, the CDR3 is TGTGCCAGCAGTCCTGGACAGGGGACCTACAATGAGCAGTTCTTC. This translates into CASSPGQGTYNEQFF.